Each of the 15 T cell receptor beta chains below was sequenced from the same sample in a study of blood T cell repertoires in COVID-19. Clones were read by immunoSEQ multiplex PCR, and TCRdb kept only the in-frame ones, dropping some. Of about 230,000 clones listed, roughly four fifths are singletons. Sequenced: peripheral blood. Receptor source: a woman aged 45-65 years with acute or convalescent COVID-19.

J is TRBJ1-2 and V is TRBV19; tentative D call: TRBD1 (5 bases). Germline V lookup: CDR1 LNHDA, CDR2 SQIVND (reference sequence). Trimming stripped 3 bases from V and 7 bases from J, with 18 bases between. The CDR3 is made up of 15 amino acids. CDR3 sequence reads: CASSIKAGRAAGYTF. The CDR3 DNA reads TGTGCCAGTAGTATTAAAGCGGGGCGGGCGGCTGGCTACACCTTC.

J is TRBJ2-7 and V is TRBV19, with a tentative D call TRBD1 (6 bases). Germline CDR1 and CDR2: LNHDA and SQIVND (reference sequence). Trimming pared 2 bases from V and 4 bases from J, leaving 15 bases between. The CDR3 extends over 15 amino acids. The CDR3 DNA reads TGTGCCAGTAGTATACGGGCAGGGGACGGATACGAGCAGTACTTC. Its translation: CASSIRAGDGYEQYF.

The rearrangement links TRBV7-2 to TRBJ2-3; D is unresolved. The CDR3 is made up of 12 amino acids. V lost 3 bases and J lost 4, with 5 bases in between. Germline-derived CDR1 and CDR2 are SGHTA and FQGNSA. CDR3 sequence reads: CASSFTADTQYF. The CDR3 nucleotides are TGTGCCAGCAGCTTCACTGCAGATACGCAGTATTTT.

The chain couples TRBV2 to TRBJ1-2; a weak D match, TRBD1 (6 bases). The CDR3 has 12 residues. The germline gives CDR1 SNHLY, CDR2 FYNNEI. The V gene lost 4 bases and the J gene lost 6 bases, with 9 bases spanning the gap. The CDR3 DNA follows: TGTGCCAGCAGTGGTCGACAGGATGGCTACACCTTC. Translated, it gives CASSGRQDGYTF.

The J gene is TRBJ2-2, the V gene TRBV28; TRBD1 matches 7 bases. Germline CDR1 is MDHEN and CDR2 is SYDVKM. The CDR3 covers 17 residues. The junction had 11 bases not matched to a gene; V was cut back by 4 bases and J by 3 bases. As DNA, the CDR3 is TGTGCCAGCAGTTCCCCAGGGCAGGGGGTCGACACCGGGGAGCTGTTTTTT. It encodes CASSSPGQGVDTGELFF. Supplemented by reference TRBV28 and TRBJ2-2, the full variable domain reads DVKVTQSSRYLVKRTGEKVFLECVQDMDHENMFWYRQDPGLGLRLIYFSYDVKMKEKGDIPEGYSVSREKKERFSLILESASTNQTSMYLCASSSPGQGVDTGELFFGEGSRLTVL.

The chain uses TRBV5-4 and TRBJ1-4, with 8 bases matching TRBD1. V shed 4 bases, J shed 4 bases, and the junction held 3 bases outside the gene matches. This CDR3 has 14 residues. Germline lookup yields CDR1 SGHNT and CDR2 YYREEE (reference sequence). CDR3 in DNA: TGTGCCAGCAGCCTACAGGGGGATAATGAAAAACTGTTTTTT. Protein: CASSLQGDNEKLFF.

V gene TRBV5-1 combines with J gene TRBJ2-2; 9 nucleotides agree with TRBD1. The trim removed 6 bases at V and 5 bases at J, leaving 14 bases unmatched. Germline V gene lookup returns CDR1 SGHRS and CDR2 YFSETQ. The CDR3 is made up of 17 amino acids. This chain's CDR3 is CASTKAGTGLSTGELFF. The CDR3 DNA sequence: TGCGCCAGCACCAAGGCGGGGACAGGGCTTTCAACCGGGGAGCTGTTTTTT.

V is TRBV24-1 and J is TRBJ1-2; unclear D gene. Looked up from germline, CDR1 is KGHDR and CDR2 is SFDVKD. V was clipped by 0 bases and J by 8 bases, with 9 bases between them. The length of the CDR3 is 13 residues. As DNA, the CDR3 is TGTGCCACCAGTGATTTGCCAGGACTAGGCTACACCTTC. Its translation: CATSDLPGLGYTF.

This clone is medium-sized in the sample. V is TRBV9 and J is TRBJ2-1; 11 nucleotides agree with TRBD2. V was pared by 4 bases and J by 6 bases, with 6 bases of the junction left unmatched. Germline loops: CDR1 SGDLS, CDR2 YYNGEE. The CDR3 consists of 15 residues. This chain's CDR3 is CASSRGLADGNEQFF. CDR3 nucleotide sequence: TGTGCCAGCAGCAGGGGACTAGCGGATGGCAATGAGCAGTTCTTC.

The chain links TRBV19 to TRBJ1-1; 7 bases map to TRBD1. The V and J ends lost 4 bases and 4 bases, in that order; junction bases with no gene match: 3. Germline V gene data show CDR1 as LNHDA and CDR2 as SQIVND (reference sequence). The CDR3 contains 13 residues. This CDR3 is CASSTTGVTEAFF. In nucleotides, the CDR3 is TGTGCCAGTAGTACCACAGGGGTCACTGAAGCTTTCTTT.

The chain couples TRBV14 to TRBJ1-3; TRBD1 might be the D (5 bases). The V and J ends lost 3 bases and 0 bases respectively, with 12 bases between them. CDR3 length equals 16 residues. From germline, CDR1 is SGHDN and CDR2 FVKESK. The CDR3 reads CASSQRTTSSGNTIYF. DNA of the CDR3: TGTGCCAGCAGCCAGAGGACAACGAGCTCTGGAAACACCATATATTTT. Full variable domain (remainder filled in from reference TRBV14 and TRBJ1-3): EAGVTQFPSHSVIEKGQTVTLRCDPISGHDNLYWYRRVMGKEIKFLLHFVKESKQDESGMPNNRFLAERTGGTYSTLKVQPAELEDSGVYFCASSQRTTSSGNTIYFGEGSWLTVV.

The table lists this clone with a few counts. The chain is built from TRBV27 and TRBJ2-1, with 8 positions matching TRBD2. CDR3 size: 16 residues. Trimming cost V 6 bases and J 7 bases; bases outside gene matches: 14. CDR1 and CDR2 from the germline V gene are MNHEY and SMNVEV (reference sequence). The CDR3 spells CASSPTDSGVFNEQFF. The CDR3 region has the DNA TGTGCCAGCAGCCCAACAGATAGCGGGGTTTTTAATGAGCAGTTCTTC.

The CDR3 DNA follows: TGTGCCACCAACCTGACACCTAGCAATCAGCCCCAGCATTTT. It encodes CATNLTPSNQPQHF. The chain combines TRBV6-6 with TRBJ1-5; no clear D. The CDR3 has 14 amino acids. Germline loops: CDR1 MNHNY, CDR2 SVGAGI (reference sequence). Trimming left V 10 bases short and J 0 bases short, with 13 bases between.

The chain couples TRBV5-5 to TRBJ2-7; D perhaps matches TRBD2 (6 bases). The CDR3 covers 14 residues. Germline V CDR1 and CDR2: SGHKS, YYEKEE (reference sequence). Trimming left V 0 bases short and J 2 bases short, with 9 bases between. Here the CDR3 DNA reads TGTGCCAGCAGCTTGGGGAGGGGCCCCTACGAGCAGTACTTC. Amino acid sequence: CASSLGRGPYEQYF.

Points on this clone: Other DNA sequences in this specimen translate into the identical CDR3. The genes are TRBV4-3 and TRBJ1-3; D call uncertain. V lost 0 bases, J lost 3 bases, and 6 bases lay in between. Germline values: CDR1 LGHNA, CDR2 YSLEER. The CDR3 length is 14 residues. DNA for the CDR3: TGCGCCAGCAGCCAAGAGGCAGATGGAAACACCATATATTTT. Translated, it gives CASSQEADGNTIYF.